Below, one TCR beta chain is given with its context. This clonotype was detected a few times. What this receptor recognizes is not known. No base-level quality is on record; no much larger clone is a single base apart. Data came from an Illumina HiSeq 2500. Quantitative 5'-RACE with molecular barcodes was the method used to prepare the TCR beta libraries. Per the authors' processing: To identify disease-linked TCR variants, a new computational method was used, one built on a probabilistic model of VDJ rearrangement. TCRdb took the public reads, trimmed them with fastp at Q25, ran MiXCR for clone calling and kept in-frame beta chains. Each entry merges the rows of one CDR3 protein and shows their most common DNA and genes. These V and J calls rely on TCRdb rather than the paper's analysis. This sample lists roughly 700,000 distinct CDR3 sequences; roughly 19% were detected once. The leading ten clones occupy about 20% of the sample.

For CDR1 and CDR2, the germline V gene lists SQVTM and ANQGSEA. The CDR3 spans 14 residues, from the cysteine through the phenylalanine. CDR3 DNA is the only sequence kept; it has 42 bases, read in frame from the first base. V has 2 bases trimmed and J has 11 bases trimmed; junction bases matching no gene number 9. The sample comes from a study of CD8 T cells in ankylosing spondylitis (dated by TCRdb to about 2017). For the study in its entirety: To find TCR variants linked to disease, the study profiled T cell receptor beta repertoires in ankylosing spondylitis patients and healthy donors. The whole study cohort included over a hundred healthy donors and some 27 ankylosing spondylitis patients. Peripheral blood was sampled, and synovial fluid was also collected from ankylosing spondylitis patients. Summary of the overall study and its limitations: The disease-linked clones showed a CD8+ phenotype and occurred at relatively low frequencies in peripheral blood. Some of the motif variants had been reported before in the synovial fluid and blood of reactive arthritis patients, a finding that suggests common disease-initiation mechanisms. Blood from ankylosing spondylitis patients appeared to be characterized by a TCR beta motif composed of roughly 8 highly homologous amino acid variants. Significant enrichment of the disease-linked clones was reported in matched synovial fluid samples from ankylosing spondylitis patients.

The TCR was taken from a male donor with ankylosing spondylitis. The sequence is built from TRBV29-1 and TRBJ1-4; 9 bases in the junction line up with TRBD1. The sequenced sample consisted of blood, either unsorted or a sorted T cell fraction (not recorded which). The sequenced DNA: TGCAGCGTTGAACCGGGACAGGGCGGTGGGAAACTGTTTTTT. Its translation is CSVEPGQGGGKLFF.